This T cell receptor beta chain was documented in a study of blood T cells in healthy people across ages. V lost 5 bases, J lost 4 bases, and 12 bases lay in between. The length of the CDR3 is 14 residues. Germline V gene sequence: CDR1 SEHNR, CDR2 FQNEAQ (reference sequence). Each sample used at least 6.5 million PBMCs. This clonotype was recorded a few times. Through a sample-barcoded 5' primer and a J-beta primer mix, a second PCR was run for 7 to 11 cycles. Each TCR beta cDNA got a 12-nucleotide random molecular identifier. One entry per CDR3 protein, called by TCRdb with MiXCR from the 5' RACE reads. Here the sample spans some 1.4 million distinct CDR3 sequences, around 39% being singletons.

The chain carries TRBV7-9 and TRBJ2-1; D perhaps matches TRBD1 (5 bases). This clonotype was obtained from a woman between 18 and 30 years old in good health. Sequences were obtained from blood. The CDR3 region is CASSPRQSYNEQFF. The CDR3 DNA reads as TGTGCCAGCAGCCCCCGACAGAGTTACAATGAGCAGTTCTTC.